The 21 T cell receptor delta chains presented below share a single source sample, sequenced in a study of gamma-delta T cells after stem cell transplantation. TCRdb reran clone calling via CATT on the RT-PCR reads. The table includes about 14,000 delta-chain clones, about 8.6% detected once. The source material was gamma-delta T cells. All receptors come from a human donor. It is not recorded whose cells these are; they may come from a transplant donor.

As for this clone: The junction differs from germline at one of its ends, possibly a read error. The V call is TRDV1, the J call TRDJ1; 8 positions agree with TRDD3. CDR1 is TSWWSYY, CDR2 QGS, per germline. CDR3 length: 19 residues. Here the CDR3 reads CAIGGTSPTYWGANDKLIF. CDR3 nucleotides: TGTGCTATTGGGGGTACGAGTCCTACCTACTGGGGGGCGAACGATAAACTCATCTTT.

Concerning this clone: The protein in TCRdb stems from a much larger clone and differs at residue 15 from this DNA's translation, likely a read error; here the protein is translated from the DNA. The chain uses TRDV1 and TRDJ1, with a possible D match to TRDD2 (5 bases). The V gene's germline CDR1 is TSWWSYY and CDR2 QGS. The CDR3 is made up of 17 amino acids. The CDR3: CALGKRITFRASDKRIF. CDR3 DNA: TGTGCTCTTGGGAAACGAATCACATTTCGGGCTTCCGATAAACGCATCTTT.

Only a few counts were recorded for this clone. Translating this DNA gives a protein that differs at residues 10 and 12 from the TCRdb one, which belongs to a much larger clone; a read error is likely, and the protein shown is this translation. The sample carries other DNA sequences with the same CDR3. The CDR3 loop reads CACDTVGGYIDNLIF. The CDR3 DNA sequence: TGTGCCTGTGACACCGTTGGGGGATATATCGATAACCTCATCTTT. The chain joins TRDV2 to TRDJ1; 9 bases agree with TRDD3. The CDR3 is made up of 15 amino acids. CDR1 is GEAIGNYY and CDR2 is EKD in the germline V gene.

Points on this clone: The protein in TCRdb stems from a much larger clone and differs at residue 10 from this DNA's translation, likely a read error; here the protein is translated from the DNA. The sample contains more than one DNA sequence encoding this CDR3. V is TRDV3 and J is TRDJ1; D may be TRDD2 (6 bases). This CDR3 spans 15 amino acids. The germline V and J ends were trimmed by 2 bases and 10 bases, with 26 bases remaining between them. Germline V gene lookup returns CDR1 TVYSNPD and CDR2 GDNSRS (reference sequence). The CDR3 region has the DNA TGTGCCTTTTCACTCCTTCCGCTGTACAACTATACACTCATCTTT. It encodes CAFSLLPLYNYTLIF.

The chain links TRDV1 to TRDJ1; TRDD3 matches 13 bases. The trim removed 4 bases at V and 3 bases at J, leaving 11 bases unmatched. Germline V gene sequence: CDR1 TSWWSYY, CDR2 QGS. This CDR3 has 18 amino acids. The DNA for the CDR3 is TGTGCTCTTGGGGGCAACATGTACTGGGGGATACGCGCCGATAAACTCATCTTT. Protein sequence: CALGGNMYWGIRADKLIF.

Details on this clone: TCRdb's protein for this DNA is that of a much larger clone and differs from the translation at residue 12, likely a read error; the protein shown is the DNA translation. V usage is TRDV2 and J usage is TRDJ1, with 9 bases matching TRDD3. The junction had 13 bases not matched to a gene; V was cut back by 3 bases and J by 3 bases. CDR3 length: 17 amino acids. Germline V lookup: CDR1 GEAIGNYY, CDR2 EKD. CDR3 DNA sequence: TGTGCCTGTGACTTACTGGGGGAGGAGACCTACGCCGATAAACTCATCTTT. Amino acids: CACDLLGEETYADKLIF.

A few counts support this clone. A junction boundary mismatches the germline segment, possibly from a read error. The chain employs TRDV1 and TRDJ1; 12 nucleotides line up with TRDD3. Germline CDR1 reads TSWWSYY; CDR2 reads QGS. The CDR3 extends over 19 amino acids. This CDR3 is CSGGYVIPPPLYRADKLIF. CDR3 DNA: TGCTCTGGGGGATACGTGATCCCCCCCCCCCTCTACAGGGCCGATAAACTCATCTTT.

A word on this clone: Only one base separates this from a far larger clonotype, so it likely reflects a read error. Other DNA sequences of this sample code for an identical CDR3. The chain recombines TRAV29/DV5 with TRDJ1, with 10 bases lining up with TRDD3. J was trimmed by 0 bases and V by 1 base; bases with no gene match: 15. CDR1 is NSMFDY, CDR2 ISSIKDK, per germline. The CDR3 length is 19 residues. The chain's CDR3 is CAASPIVLGDGRYTDKLIF. The CDR3 coding sequence is TGTGCAGCAAGCCCGATTGTACTGGGGGATGGGAGGTACACCGATAAACTCATCTTT.

The sample holds a few counts of this clone. A read error is likely here: a far larger clone is one base away. This same CDR3 is encoded by further DNA sequences in the sample. The J gene is TRDJ1, the V gene TRDV2; D may be TRDD3 (5 bases). The germline V gene has CDR1 GEAIGNYY and CDR2 EKD. This CDR3 region has 19 residues. Trimming stripped 3 bases from V and 2 bases from J, with 27 bases between. CDR3 in DNA: TGTGCCTGTGACCCACTCCGTAGGGGACCGCCGGAGTATACCGATAAACTCATCTTT. It encodes CACDPLRRGPPEYTDKLIF.

The chain is built from TRDV2 and TRDJ1; a possible D gene is TRDD3 (5 bases). From germline, CDR1 is GEAIGNYY and CDR2 EKD. V was pared by 1 base and J by 2 bases, with 19 bases between. This CDR3 region has 17 residues. The DNA of the CDR3 is TGTGCCTGTGACACTAGTCCCAGGGGGGGTTCGACCGATAAACTCATCTTT. Its translation: CACDTSPRGGSTDKLIF.

By sample fraction, this clone is medium-sized (0.01 to 0.1%). The sample contains more than one DNA sequence encoding this CDR3. The chain links TRDV2 to TRDJ3, with 8 bases that match TRDD3. The germline gives CDR1 GEAIGNYY, CDR2 EKD. The CDR3 sequence is 21 residues long. V dropped 3 bases and J dropped 0; count of bases not matched to a gene: 15. The CDR3 loop is CACDSGGLGETSSWDTRQMFF. In nucleotides, the CDR3 is TGTGCCTGTGACTCCGGAGGGCTGGGGGAAACAAGCTCCTGGGACACCCGACAGATGTTTTTC.

Details on this clone: The protein given by TCRdb reflects a much larger clone and differs at residue 12 from this DNA's translation, likely from a read error; the protein shown is the DNA's translation. CDR3 coding DNA: TGTGCCTGTGACAGCGTCCTTGCCGATAGCTCCTTGGACACCCGACAGATGTTTTTC. This codes for CACDSVLADSSLDTRQMFF. The genes are TRDV2 and TRDJ3; D unresolved. Looked up from germline, CDR1 is GEAIGNYY and CDR2 is EKD. The length of the CDR3 is 19 residues.

This clone was found a few times. The amino acid sequence in TCRdb belongs to a much larger clone and departs from this DNA's translation at residue 9, likely a sequencing read error; the sequence shown is translated from the DNA. The chain recombines TRDV2 with TRDJ1, with D possibly matching TRDD3 (5 bases). CDR3 size: 17 residues. V shed 0 bases and J shed 0 bases, with 16 bases lying between them. The germline gives CDR1 GEAIGNYY, CDR2 EKD. The CDR3 loop reads CACDTLAGTTYTDKLIF. The CDR3 DNA follows: TGTGCCTGTGACACCCTCGCTGGGACCACCTACACCGATAAACTCATCTTT.

Worth noting for this clone: Given a far larger clone just one base away, this is likely a sequencing read error. Additional DNA sequences in this sample encode the identical CDR3. The genes are TRDV1 and TRDJ1; a weak D match, TRDD2 (6 bases). Deletions cut 5 bases from V and 8 bases from J, with 48 bases between. The CDR3 covers 24 residues. The germline V gene has CDR1 TSWWSYY and CDR2 QGS. DNA for the CDR3: TGTGCTCTTGGGAAGGCCCTATATCCTACTTGGGGAGTCGTCATGAAGTTGGCGGCGAGGAAACTCATCTTT. Translating gives CALGKALYPTWGVVMKLAARKLIF.

The sample holds a few counts of this clone. Other DNA sequences from this sample encode an identical CDR3 as well. V gene TRDV2 combines with J gene TRDJ1, with a possible D match to TRDD3 (6 bases). V lost 1 base to trimming and J lost 0 bases, with 29 bases between them. CDR3 length: 21 residues. CDR1 is GEAIGNYY and CDR2 is EKD in the germline V gene. CDR3 in amino acids: CACDTLRVGDSLGYNTDKLIF. The DNA for the CDR3 is TGTGCCTGTGACACACTACGCGTTGGGGATTCTTTGGGATATAACACCGATAAACTCATCTTT.

Turning to this clone: The TCRdb protein, from a much larger clone, departs from this DNA's translation at residue 7, likely by read error; the protein shown derives from the DNA. V usage is TRDV2 and J usage is TRDJ1, with 7 nucleotides matching TRDD3. This CDR3 is built from 17 residues. Germline V gives CDR1 GEAIGNYY, CDR2 EKD. V lost 2 bases, J lost 0 bases, and 11 bases stayed unmatched. CDR3 nucleotides: TGTGCCTGTGACAAATTGGCTGGGGGCCAGTACACCGATAAACTCATCTTT. Its translation: CACDKLAGGQYTDKLIF.

A word on this clone: The protein TCRdb lists belongs to a much larger clone and differs from this DNA's translation at residue 12, which points to a read error; the protein shown is made from the DNA. Within the sample, other DNA sequences also encode this same CDR3. The gene calls are TRDV2 and TRDJ3; TRDD3 matches 10 bases. Germline V gene lookup returns CDR1 GEAIGNYY and CDR2 EKD. The CDR3 is made up of 19 amino acids. CDR3 amino acids: CACDTVLGDSSLDTRQMFF. The CDR3 bases are TGTGCCTGTGACACCGTCCTGGGGGATAGCTCCTTGGACACCCGACAGATGTTTTTC.

Turning to this clone: This likely stems from a read error, as it lies one base from a far larger clone. Other DNA sequences in the sample encode the same CDR3. The rearrangement uses TRDV2 and TRDJ1; D is possibly TRDD3 (5 bases). Germline V gene lookup returns CDR1 GEAIGNYY and CDR2 EKD. The CDR3 totals 16 residues. CDR3 DNA sequence: TGTGCCTGTGACGGGTTGGGATTGGCGAGCACCGATAAGCTCATCTTT. Translating it yields CACDGLGLASTDKLIF.

This clone was seen a handful of times. V usage is TRDV3 and J usage is TRDJ1, with D maybe TRDD3 (5 bases). Germline V gene lookup returns CDR1 TVYSNPD and CDR2 GDNSRS (reference sequence). V lost 4 bases, J lost 0 bases, and 33 bases lay in between. The CDR3 consists of 20 residues. DNA for the CDR3: TGTGCCTCAGGGGACTCTACGACGACTGAGGAGATGGCCAACACCGATAAACTCATCTTT. This gives the protein CASGDSTTTEEMANTDKLIF.

Comments on this clone: Given a far larger clone just one base away, this is likely a sequencing read error. This CDR3 is also generated by other DNA sequences in the sample. The chain uses TRDV1 and TRDJ2; D might be TRDD1, TRDD2 or TRDD3, each matching 6 bases. Trimming left V 5 bases short and J 2 bases short, with 36 bases between. CDR1 is TSWWSYY and CDR2 is QGS in the germline V gene. The CDR3 has 23 amino acids. The CDR3 reads CALGKGILLKYGGILDLTAQLFF. DNA for the CDR3: TGTGCTCTTGGGAAGGGGATCCTACTGAAATACGGGGGAATACTGGACTTGACAGCACAACTCTTCTTT.

This clone was seen a few times. TCRdb's listed protein matches a much larger clone and diverges from this DNA's translation at residues 7 and 12, likely through a read error; the protein shown comes from the DNA. The chain employs TRDV2 and TRDJ1; a weak D match, TRDD3 (7 bases). The CDR3 is made up of 17 amino acids. CDR1 GEAIGNYY and CDR2 EKD come from the germline V gene. Trimming took 3 bases from V and 3 from J, leaving 22 bases between them. The CDR3, as DNA: TGTGCCTGTGACGCCCTTCCAGAGGGATACCACCCCGATAAACTCATCTTT. Its protein product is CACDALPEGYHPDKLIF.